One sample yielded the 26 T cell receptor beta chains listed below, sequenced in a study of regulatory T cells in long-lasting Graves disease. Arm-PCR of CDR3 regions and iRepertoire HTBI primers were used to build TCR beta libraries. TCRdb ran MiXCR on the multiplex PCR reads and lists one entry per CDR3 protein. The repertoire consists of 530,000 or so distinct CDR3 sequences, with roughly a sixth occurring once and the leading ten covering more than 10%. Noted time point: newly diagnosed GD, antithyroid drugs for less than 3 months. After RNA was extracted from PBMCs, the TCR library was made from it. This sample also appeared in a second study, on T cells in Graves' hyperthyroidism and ophthalmopathy.

The source was peripheral blood mononuclear cells (PBMCs), collected at new diagnosis, from a patient treated with antithyroid drugs. The source of these receptors is a man between 18 and 29 years old with Graves disease.

The rearrangement uses TRBV12-5 and TRBJ1-2; 12 bases agree with TRBD1. Per the germline V gene, CDR1 is LGHNT and CDR2 is FRNRAP. The CDR3 extends over 16 amino acids. V shed 1 base, J shed 8 bases, and the junction held 8 bases outside the gene matches. CDR3 sequence (DNA): TGTGCTAGTGGTTTGGCCGCGGGACAGGGGGCTGGAGGCTACACCTTC. Amino acid sequence: CASGLAAGQGAGGYTF.

V and J are TRBV7-9 and TRBJ2-7, with TRBD2 matching 14 bases. Germline V lookup: CDR1 SEHNR, CDR2 FQNEAQ (reference sequence). The CDR3 runs 17 residues. Trimming at V came to 4 bases and at J to 3 bases, leaving 8 bases not matched to a gene. CDR3 sequence reads: CASSSRGLAGEFYEQYF. CDR3 nucleotides: TGTGCCAGCAGCTCCAGGGGACTAGCGGGGGAGTTCTACGAGCAGTACTTC.

This clonotype was counted many times. The genes are TRBV20-1 and TRBJ2-3, with D uncertain. This CDR3 is built from 10 residues. Per the germline V gene, CDR1 is DFQATT and CDR2 is SNEGSKA (reference sequence). The V and J ends lost 4 bases and 6 bases respectively, with 5 bases between them. The CDR3 region is CSAMDDTQYF. As DNA, the CDR3 is TGCAGTGCTATGGACGATACGCAGTATTTT.

This clonotype has a count of ten or more. This chain joins TRBV5-1 and TRBJ2-1, with TRBD2 matching 13 bases. This CDR3 has 17 amino acids. The V gene end was trimmed by 9 bases and the J gene end by 4 bases; junction bases not matched to a gene: 13. CDR1 SGHRS and CDR2 YFSETQ come from the germline V gene. The CDR3 sequence: CATPSPGLAGPYNEQFF. The DNA of the CDR3 is TGCGCCACCCCCTCGCCGGGACTAGCGGGGCCTTACAATGAGCAGTTCTTC.

This clonotype was counted many times. The rearrangement uses TRBV20-1 and TRBJ2-7; D unclear. V lost 4 bases to trimming and J lost 0 bases, with 16 bases between them. The CDR3 sequence is 15 residues long. The germline gives CDR1 DFQATT, CDR2 SNEGSKA (reference sequence). In nucleotides, the CDR3 is TGCAGTGCTATCCACCGGGCGAGGAGCTCCTACGAGCAGTACTTC. It specifies CSAIHRARSSYEQYF.

The sample holds many counts of this clonotype. The chain recombines TRBV7-2 with TRBJ2-7; D gene unclear. This CDR3 comprises 12 residues. The germline CDR1 and CDR2 sequences are SGHTA and FQGNSA. V was shortened by 5 bases and J by 4 bases, with 9 bases between the two germline ends. The CDR3 loop is CASSPRRYEQYF. As DNA, the CDR3 is TGTGCCAGCAGCCCCCGACGTTACGAGCAGTACTTC.

The chain employs TRBV12-3 or TRBV12-4 and TRBJ1-3; no clear D. The CDR3 extends over 15 amino acids. Trimming stripped 1 base from V and 0 bases from J, with 7 bases between. Written as DNA, the CDR3 is TGTGCCAGCAGTTTAGGCGGATACTCTGGAAACACCATATATTTT. Translation: CASSLGGYSGNTIYF.

This clonotype occurred many times. The genes are TRBV10-3 and TRBJ2-1; D unclear. Germline values: CDR1 ENHRY, CDR2 SYGVKD. Trimming took off 10 bases at V and 2 bases at J, with 24 bases between the two ends. The CDR3 has 17 amino acids. The CDR3 loop reads CATERTESQFAYNEQFF. CDR3 coding DNA: TGTGCCACCGAAAGAACTGAGAGCCAATTCGCCTACAATGAGCAGTTCTTC.

This clonotype was picked up many times. V gene TRBV3-1 combines with J gene TRBJ2-1, with D perhaps being TRBD1 or TRBD2 (5 bases each). V was shortened by 1 base and J by 3 bases, with 13 bases between the two germline ends. Germline assignment: CDR1 LGHDT and CDR2 YNNKEL (reference sequence). This CDR3 comprises 16 residues. The CDR3: CASSQGWGSNYNEQFF. The CDR3 nucleotides read TGTGCCAGCAGCCAAGGTTGGGGGTCTAACTACAATGAGCAGTTCTTC.

There are many counts of this clonotype. CDR3 amino acids: CASRPDRVGPETQYF. The CDR3 DNA follows: TGTGCCAGCAGGCCAGACAGGGTCGGCCCAGAGACCCAGTACTTC. The chain links TRBV6-2 or TRBV6-3 to TRBJ2-5; TRBD1 aligns across 7 bases. The trim removed 6 bases at V and 4 bases at J, leaving 11 bases unmatched. This CDR3 has 15 amino acids. CDR1 is MNHEY, CDR2 SVGEGT, per germline.

The rearrangement joins TRBV10-3 to TRBJ1-2, with D possibly being TRBD1 (5 bases). V shed 2 bases and J shed 1 base, with 8 bases lying between them. The CDR3 totals 14 residues. The germline gives CDR1 ENHRY, CDR2 SYGVKD. CDR3 DNA: TGTGCCATCAGTGAGCAGCAGGGTAACTATGGCTACACCTTC. Amino acids: CAISEQQGNYGYTF.

This clonotype was found a few times. V gene TRBV5-1 combines with J gene TRBJ2-1; 13 nucleotides agree with TRBD2. Trimming at V came to 3 bases and at J to 5 bases, leaving 5 bases not matched to a gene. The CDR3 has 16 amino acids. Germline V CDR1 and CDR2: SGHRS, YFSETQ. The CDR3 loop is CASSSGLAGNHNEQFF. The CDR3 DNA reads as TGCGCCAGCAGCTCGGGACTAGCGGGGAACCACAATGAGCAGTTCTTC.

The CDR3 reads CASSRRLAGGPVGGSEQYF. Here the CDR3 DNA reads TGCGCCAGCAGCAGACGACTAGCGGGAGGGCCGGTGGGTGGTTCCGAGCAGTACTTC. The rearrangement joins TRBV5-1 to TRBJ2-7; 14 bases align to TRBD2. This CDR3 region has 19 residues. With V trimmed by 4 bases and J by 6 bases, 18 bases remained unmatched. Germline-derived CDR1 and CDR2 are SGHRS and YFSETQ.

About this clonotype itself: A far larger clone is a single base away, which makes a read error likely. The CDR3 nucleotides read TGCGCCAGCAGCTTGAGGGGGACAGGGTCCTACAATGGGCAGTTCTTC. Protein sequence: CASSLRGTGSYNGQFF. V and J are TRBV12-3 or TRBV12-4 and TRBJ2-1; 9 positions agree with TRBD1. The CDR3 covers 16 residues.

This chain connects TRBV24-1 to TRBJ2-2; 8 positions match TRBD2. V gave up 5 bases and J gave up 6 bases; unmatched junction bases: 4. Germline CDR1 and CDR2: KGHDR and SFDVKD. The CDR3 extends over 14 amino acids. This chain's CDR3 is CATSAPGGAGELFF. For the CDR3, the DNA is TGTGCCACCAGTGCCCCGGGAGGGGCCGGGGAGCTGTTTTTT.

This rearrangement joins TRBV3-1 to TRBJ1-4, with D perhaps TRBD1 (5 bases). The CDR3 totals 14 residues. V shed 0 bases and J shed 4 bases, with 6 bases lying between them. CDR1 LGHDT and CDR2 YNNKEL come from the germline V gene (reference sequence). The CDR3, as DNA: TGTGCCAGCAGCCAAGAGGACATTAATGAAAAACTGTTTTTT. It yields the protein CASSQEDINEKLFF.

The V gene is TRBV11-2, the J gene TRBJ2-5; 13 bases match TRBD2. With 5 bases clipped from V and 5 bases from J, the junction kept 11 bases outside the gene matches. CDR3 length equals 17 residues. The germline V gene encodes CDR1 SGHAT and CDR2 FQNNGV. The CDR3 region is CASSPEGTSGEGETQYF. The CDR3 bases are TGTGCCAGCAGCCCAGAGGGGACTAGCGGGGAGGGGGAGACCCAGTACTTC.

V gene TRBV19 combines with J gene TRBJ1-2; D possibly corresponds to TRBD1 (5 bases). The CDR3 length is 13 residues. V was trimmed by 8 bases and J by 2 bases, leaving 12 bases between them. The germline V gene encodes CDR1 LNHDA and CDR2 SQIVND (reference sequence). The CDR3 bases are TGTGCCAGTGCTCGGGACGGAAACTATGGCTACACCTTC. Translating it yields CASARDGNYGYTF.

This clonotype was found many times. The chain links TRBV11-2 to TRBJ1-1; D ambiguous. The CDR3 totals 16 residues. V lost 0 bases to trimming and J lost 5 bases, with 16 bases between them. Germline CDR1 and CDR2: SGHAT and FQNNGV. The CDR3 DNA sequence: TGTGCCAGCAGCTTAGACCCCTATGGCGAGGAGACTGAAGCTTTCTTT. Translated, it gives CASSLDPYGEETEAFF.

This sequence joins TRBV3-1 and TRBJ2-2; D is uncertain. The CDR3 runs 19 residues. Trimming pared 0 bases from V and 6 bases from J, leaving 23 bases between. Germline CDR1 LGHDT, CDR2 YNNKEL (reference sequence). The CDR3 loop reads CASSQDFWVFGTSAGELFF. DNA for the CDR3: TGTGCCAGCAGCCAAGACTTTTGGGTTTTTGGAACCTCGGCCGGGGAGCTGTTTTTT.

The chain employs TRBV14 and TRBJ1-1; D gene unclear. Trimming left V 4 bases short and J 4 bases short, with 16 bases between. The germline V gene has CDR1 SGHDN and CDR2 FVKESK. The CDR3 runs to 15 residues. The CDR3 coding sequence is TGTGCCAGCAGCCTCTACCCCGATCGTGGCACTGAAGCTTTCTTT. Protein product: CASSLYPDRGTEAFF.

There are many counts of this clonotype. The chain uses TRBV28 and TRBJ2-1; TRBD2 agrees at 10 bases. V shed 3 bases, J shed 8 bases, and the junction held 7 bases outside the gene matches. CDR3 length equals 15 residues. Germline CDR1 MDHEN, CDR2 SYDVKM. The CDR3 protein is CASSFSGLAGDEQFF. In nucleotides, the CDR3 is TGTGCCAGCAGTTTCTCGGGGCTAGCGGGAGATGAGCAGTTCTTC.

This clonotype showed up many times. This chain links TRBV13 with TRBJ2-3; D is uncertain. CDR1 and CDR2 (germline): PRHDT, FYEKMQ (reference sequence). V lost 5 bases and J lost 1, with 10 bases in between. The CDR3 loop spans 14 amino acids. In DNA form, the CDR3 reads TGTGCCAGCAGCCCACGGAGCGGCACAGATACGCAGTATTTT. The encoded protein is CASSPRSGTDTQYF.

This clonotype occurred many times. The J gene is TRBJ2-3, the V gene TRBV13; D is ambiguous. The CDR3 is 15 residues long. Per germline, CDR1 PRHDT and CDR2 FYEKMQ (reference sequence). V lost 3 bases, J lost 0 bases, and 10 bases lay in between. The CDR3 DNA reads TGTGCCAGCAGCTTCCGGAGCCCTAGCACAGATACGCAGTATTTT. Protein product: CASSFRSPSTDTQYF.

This sequence joins TRBV9 and TRBJ2-5, with D hard to call. Germline values: CDR1 SGDLS, CDR2 YYNGEE. The CDR3 totals 13 residues. V was pared by 0 bases and J by 5 bases, with 8 bases between. CDR3 nucleotides: TGTGCCAGCAGCGTAGCTGGGTTTGAGACCCAGTACTTC. Its protein is CASSVAGFETQYF.

The chain recombines TRBV9 with TRBJ2-2; possible D gene TRBD1, 6 bases. V lost 0 bases, J lost 7 bases, and 13 bases lay in between. The CDR3 consists of 15 residues. Germline V gives CDR1 SGDLS, CDR2 YYNGEE. The DNA for the CDR3 is TGTGCCAGCAGCGTAGATTGGGGGCTCGGCGGGGAGCTGTTTTTT. Translating it yields CASSVDWGLGGELFF.